This entry lists 15 T cell receptor beta chains sequenced from one sample in a study of shared clonotypes between healthy human individuals. Sequenced by immunoSEQ multiplex PCR; TCRdb stores in-frame clones only, minus some. The sample lists about half a million clones; over 75% were seen once. Sequenced material: PBMCs. All receptors derive from a woman aged 40 to 50 in good health. Some clones in this sample may be carry-over from other donors' samples.

This sequence joins TRBV5-1 and TRBJ1-1; D is uncertain. CDR3 length: 14 residues. Per the germline V gene, CDR1 is SGHRS and CDR2 is YFSETQ. Trimming left V 4 bases short and J 0 bases short, with 10 bases between. CDR3 protein: CASSLASMNTEAFF. The DNA of the CDR3 is TGCGCCAGCAGCCTAGCGAGCATGAACACTGAAGCTTTCTTT.

This rearrangement joins TRBV27 to TRBJ2-1; possibly TRBD2 for D (6 bases). CDR1 and CDR2 from the germline V gene are MNHEY and SMNVEV (reference sequence). Between the trimmed V and J ends, which lost 1 base and 1 base, there was a span of 11 bases. This CDR3 contains 16 residues. CDR3 sequence: CASSLYPSASYNEQFF. CDR3 bases: TGTGCCAGCAGTTTATATCCTAGCGCGTCCTACAATGAGCAGTTCTTC.

The CDR3 spells CASSEVQNTGELFF. In DNA form, the CDR3 reads TGTGCCAGCAGTGAAGTCCAAAACACCGGGGAGCTGTTTTTT. The gene calls are TRBV6-1 and TRBJ2-2; D unclear. CDR1 is MNHNS, CDR2 SASEGT, per germline. The CDR3 covers 14 residues. V lost 1 base, J lost 2 bases, and 5 bases lay in between.

This clone was seen just once. The chain joins TRBV14 to TRBJ2-3, with D perhaps TRBD2 (6 bases). The CDR3 runs to 15 residues. Germline CDR1 SGHDN, CDR2 FVKESK. Between the trimmed V and J ends, which lost 1 base and 1 base, there was a span of 9 bases. The CDR3 sequence is CASSQGGVCTDTQYF. The CDR3 DNA sequence: TGTGCCAGCAGCCAAGGGGGGGTGTGCACAGATACGCAGTATTTT.

About this clone itself: A far larger clone is one base from this, pointing to a likely read error. It is likely a read error, because the conserved phenylalanine at the end of the CDR3 is missing. V is TRBV6-6 and J is TRBJ1-1; 9 nucleotides match TRBD1. Germline CDR1 MNHNY, CDR2 SVGAGI (reference sequence). With 5 bases clipped from V and 1 base from J, the junction kept 5 bases outside the gene matches. CDR3 size: 15 residues. The CDR3 sequence: CASSQQTGGNTEAFI. The CDR3 nucleotides are TGTGCCAGCAGTCAACAGACAGGGGGGAACACTGAAGCTTTCATT.

The CDR3 region has the DNA TGCGCCAGCAGCCAAGTTAGGGGGGAGCAGTTCTTC. It yields the protein CASSQVRGEQFF. This chain connects TRBV4-1 to TRBJ2-1; the D gene is possibly TRBD1 (6 bases). The V end was cut by 1 base, the J end by 10 bases, with 8 bases between. In germline, CDR1 is MGHRA, CDR2 YSYEKL. The CDR3 is 12 amino acids.

In the case of this clone: A read error likely explains this, since a far larger clone differs by one base. This sequence joins TRBV30 and TRBJ2-1; 9 bases line up with TRBD2. Germline lookup yields CDR1 GTSNPN and CDR2 SVGIG (reference sequence). The CDR3 runs to 15 residues. V lost 0 bases to trimming and J lost 7 bases; unmatched junction nucleotides: 7. The CDR3 nucleotides read TGTGCCTGGAGTGTGACTAGCGGACCACAGAATGAGCAGTTCTTC. Amino acid sequence: CAWSVTSGPQNEQFF.

The rearrangement joins TRBV15 to TRBJ2-7, with 8 bases identical to TRBD1. The CDR3 extends over 14 amino acids. V lost 5 bases, J lost 2 bases, and 5 bases stayed unmatched. Germline values: CDR1 LNHNV, CDR2 YYDKDF (reference sequence). CDR3 sequence: CATSLRTGPYEQYF. CDR3 sequence (DNA): TGTGCCACCAGCCTCAGGACAGGGCCCTACGAGCAGTACTTC.

This rearrangement joins TRBV18 to TRBJ1-1, with 7 bases aligning to TRBD1. J lost 5 bases, V lost 1 base, and 13 bases had no gene match. Germline V gene sequence: CDR1 KGHSH, CDR2 LQKENI. This CDR3 has 17 residues. CDR3 region: CASSPLTAQGGLTEAFF. Here the CDR3 DNA reads TGTGCCAGCTCACCACTTACCGCGCAGGGGGGATTAACTGAAGCTTTCTTT.

V is TRBV11-2 and J is TRBJ2-3; D is undetermined. This CDR3 spans 14 amino acids. Germline V gene sequence: CDR1 SGHAT, CDR2 FQNNGV. V was clipped by 2 bases and J by 0 bases, with 6 bases between them. DNA of the CDR3: TGTGCCAGCAGCTTATCACGTAGCACAGATACGCAGTATTTT. Translating gives CASSLSRSTDTQYF.

This chain connects TRBV7-2 to TRBJ2-7; 9 bases are shared with TRBD2. The V gene's germline CDR1 is SGHTA and CDR2 FQGNSA. CDR3 length equals 15 residues. V was clipped by 4 bases and J by 2 bases; unmatched bases: 6. This chain's CDR3 is CASSWGTSSPYEQYF. CDR3 in DNA: TGTGCCAGCAGCTGGGGGACTAGCAGCCCCTACGAGCAGTACTTC.

This clone was seen only a few times. The chain carries TRBV6-1 and TRBJ2-7; TRBD1 matches at 7 bases. CDR1 is MNHNS and CDR2 is SASEGT in the germline V gene. The CDR3 has 15 residues. Unmatched junction bases numbered 6, after V lost 1 base and J lost 3 bases. The CDR3 here is CASSEGTGRNYEQYF. The DNA of the CDR3 is TGTGCCAGCAGTGAAGGGACAGGTCGGAACTACGAGCAGTACTTC.

This CDR3 reads CAWSAREEKLFF. DNA of the CDR3: TGTGCCTGGAGCGCCCGGGAAGAAAAACTGTTTTTT. The J gene is TRBJ1-4, the V gene TRBV30, with D unclear. The CDR3 has 12 residues. CDR1 and CDR2 (germline): GTSNPN, SVGIG (reference sequence). V was trimmed by 3 bases and J by 8 bases, leaving 10 bases between them.

This chain joins TRBV10-3 and TRBJ2-5, with D possibly matching TRBD2 (5 bases). This CDR3 contains 15 residues. Germline-derived CDR1 and CDR2 are ENHRY and SYGVKD. Between the trimmed V and J ends, which lost 2 bases and 5 bases, there was a span of 15 bases. This chain's CDR3 is CAISEGGRSGETQYF. Here the CDR3 DNA reads TGTGCCATCAGTGAGGGCGGCCGATCGGGGGAGACCCAGTACTTC.

The chain uses TRBV28 and TRBJ1-4; D is undetermined. Per the germline V gene, CDR1 is MDHEN and CDR2 is SYDVKM. The CDR3 sequence is 13 residues long. Trimming took off 3 bases at V and 8 bases at J, with 10 bases between the two ends. The CDR3 loop reads CASSFGDVEKLFF. The CDR3 DNA is TGTGCCAGCAGTTTTGGGGATGTGGAAAAACTGTTTTTT.